One and the same sample provided the 5 T cell receptor beta chains below, sequenced in a study of blood T cell repertoires in COVID-19. Profiling relied on immunoSEQ multiplex PCR, and the TCRdb table lists in-frame clones only, not all of them. The sample holds around 220,000 clones, approximately 80% seen once. What was sequenced was peripheral blood. These TCRs come from a woman aged 40 to 50 with active or convalescent COVID-19.

This clone has more than one count but fewer than ten. The J gene is TRBJ1-6, the V gene TRBV27, with D maybe TRBD1 (6 bases). Trimming took 6 bases from V and 4 from J, leaving 16 bases between them. Germline V gene data show CDR1 as MNHEY and CDR2 as SMNVEV (reference sequence). The CDR3 has 16 amino acids. The CDR3 coding sequence is TGTGCCAGCAGAGGGAAAGGGGGAATATATAATTCACCCCTCCACTTT. Translated, it gives CASRGKGGIYNSPLHF.

This chain connects TRBV2 to TRBJ2-6; a weak D match, TRBD2 (6 bases). Trimming removed 6 bases from V and 0 bases from J, with 18 bases in between. This CDR3 has 18 amino acids. Germline CDR1 is SNHLY and CDR2 is FYNNEI. As DNA, the CDR3 is TGTGCCAGCAGCTCTAATCCGGGGGAACGCTCTGGGGCCAACGTCCTGACTTTC. Translating gives CASSSNPGERSGANVLTF.

The rearrangement uses TRBV30 and TRBJ1-4; 8 nucleotides align to TRBD1. The CDR3 loop spans 16 amino acids. Germline assignment: CDR1 GTSNPN and CDR2 SVGIG (reference sequence). V gave up 5 bases and J gave up 3 bases; unmatched junction bases: 11. CDR3 sequence: CAWVPGTGGANEKLFF. In DNA, the CDR3 is TGTGCCTGGGTACCCGGGACAGGTGGAGCTAATGAAAAACTGTTTTTT.

This chain uses TRBV6-5 with TRBJ1-5; weak D call: TRBD1 (6 bases). CDR1 MNHEY and CDR2 SVGAGI come from the germline V gene. The CDR3 contains 14 residues. V lost 6 bases to trimming and J lost 9 bases, with 18 bases between them. CDR3 nucleotides: TGTGCCAGCAGACCGACAGGTCCGTTTCGGCCCCAGCATTTT. This translates into CASRPTGPFRPQHF.

The chain recombines TRBV6-4 with TRBJ2-3; 10 bases are a match to TRBD2. From germline, CDR1 is MRHNA and CDR2 SNTAGT. The CDR3 spans 14 residues. J lost 8 bases, V lost 3 bases, and 5 bases had no gene match. The CDR3 DNA follows: TGTGCCAGCAGTGAGGGACTAGCGTTCTCTACGCAGTATTTT. Encoded protein: CASSEGLAFSTQYF.